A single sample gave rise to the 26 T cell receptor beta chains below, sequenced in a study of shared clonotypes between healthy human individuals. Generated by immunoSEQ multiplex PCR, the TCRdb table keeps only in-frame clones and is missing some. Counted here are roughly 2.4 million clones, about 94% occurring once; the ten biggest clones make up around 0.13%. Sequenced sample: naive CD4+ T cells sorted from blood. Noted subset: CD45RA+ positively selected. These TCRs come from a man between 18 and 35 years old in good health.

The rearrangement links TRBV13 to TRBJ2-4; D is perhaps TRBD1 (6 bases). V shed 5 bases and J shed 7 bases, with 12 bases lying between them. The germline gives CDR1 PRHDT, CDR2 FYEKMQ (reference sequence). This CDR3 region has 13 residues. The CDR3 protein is CASSLDSENIQYF. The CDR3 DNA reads TGTGCCAGCAGCCTGGACAGTGAGAACATTCAGTACTTC.

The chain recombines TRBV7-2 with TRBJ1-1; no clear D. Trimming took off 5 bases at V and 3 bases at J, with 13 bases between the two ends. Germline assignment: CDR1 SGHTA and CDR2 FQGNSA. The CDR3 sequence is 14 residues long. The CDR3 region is CASSPPRRYTEAFF. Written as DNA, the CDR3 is TGTGCCAGCAGCCCCCCGAGGAGGTACACTGAAGCTTTCTTT.

CDR3 loop: CASSLTGGDFDRKLFF. CDR3 coding DNA: TGTGCCAGCAGCTTAACAGGGGGCGATTTCGATCGGAAACTGTTTTTT. The gene calls are TRBV11-2 and TRBJ1-4; 9 bases fit TRBD1. The CDR3 consists of 16 residues. Unmatched junction bases numbered 12, after V lost 2 bases and J lost 11 bases. From germline, CDR1 is SGHAT and CDR2 FQNNGV.

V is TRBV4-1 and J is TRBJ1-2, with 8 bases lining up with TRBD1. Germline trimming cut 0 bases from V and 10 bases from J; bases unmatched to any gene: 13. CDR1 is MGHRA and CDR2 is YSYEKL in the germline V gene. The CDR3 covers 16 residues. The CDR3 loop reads CASSQDPQAGGADYTF. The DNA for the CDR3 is TGCGCCAGCAGCCAAGATCCCCAGGCAGGGGGCGCAGACTACACCTTC.

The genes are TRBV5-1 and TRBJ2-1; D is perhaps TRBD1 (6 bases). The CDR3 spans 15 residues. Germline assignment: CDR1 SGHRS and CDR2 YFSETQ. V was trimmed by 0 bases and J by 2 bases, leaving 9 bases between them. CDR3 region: CASSLVQGTYNEQFF. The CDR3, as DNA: TGCGCCAGCAGCTTGGTACAGGGAACCTACAATGAGCAGTTCTTC.

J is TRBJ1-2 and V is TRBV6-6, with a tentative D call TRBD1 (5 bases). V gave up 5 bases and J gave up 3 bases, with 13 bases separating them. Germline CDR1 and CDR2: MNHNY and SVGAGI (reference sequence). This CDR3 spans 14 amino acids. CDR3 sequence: CASSTGWDDYGYTF. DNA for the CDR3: TGTGCCAGCAGTACTGGTTGGGACGACTATGGCTACACCTTC.

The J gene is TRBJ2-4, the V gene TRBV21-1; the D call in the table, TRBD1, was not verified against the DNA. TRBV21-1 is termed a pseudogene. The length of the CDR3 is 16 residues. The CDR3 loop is CASTQGGRGHKNIQYF. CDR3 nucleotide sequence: TGTGCCAGTACCCAGGGGGGAAGGGGGCACAAAAACATTCAGTACTTC.

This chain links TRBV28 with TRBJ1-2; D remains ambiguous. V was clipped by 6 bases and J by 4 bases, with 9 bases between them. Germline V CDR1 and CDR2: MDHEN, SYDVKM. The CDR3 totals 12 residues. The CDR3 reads CASRPVGYGYTF. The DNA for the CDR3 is TGTGCCAGCAGGCCGGTGGGCTATGGCTACACCTTC.

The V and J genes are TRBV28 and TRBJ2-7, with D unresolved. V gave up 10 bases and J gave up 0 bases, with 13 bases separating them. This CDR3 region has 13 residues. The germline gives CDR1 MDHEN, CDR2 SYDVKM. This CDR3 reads CATDSTSSYEQYF. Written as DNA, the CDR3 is TGTGCCACCGACTCGACGAGCTCCTACGAGCAGTACTTC.

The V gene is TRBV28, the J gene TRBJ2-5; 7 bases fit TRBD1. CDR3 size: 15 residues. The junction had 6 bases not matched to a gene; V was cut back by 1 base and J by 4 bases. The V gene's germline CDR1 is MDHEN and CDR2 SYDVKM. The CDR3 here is CASSLLAGGRETQYF. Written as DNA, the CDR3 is TGTGCCAGCAGTTTATTAGCAGGGGGAAGAGAGACCCAGTACTTC.

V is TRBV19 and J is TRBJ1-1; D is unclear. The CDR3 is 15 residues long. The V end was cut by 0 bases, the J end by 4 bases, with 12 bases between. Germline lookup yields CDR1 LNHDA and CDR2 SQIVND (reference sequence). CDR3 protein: CASSIEAGYPTEAFF. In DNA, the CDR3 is TGTGCCAGTAGTATAGAGGCGGGGTACCCCACTGAAGCTTTCTTT.

The CDR3 reads CASSPIGPHYGYTF. CDR3 bases: TGTGCCAGCTCACCAATCGGTCCCCACTATGGCTACACCTTC. The genes are TRBV18 and TRBJ1-2, with D hard to call. Between the trimmed V and J ends, which lost 2 bases and 3 bases, there was a span of 10 bases. In germline, CDR1 is KGHSH, CDR2 LQKENI. The CDR3 has 14 residues.

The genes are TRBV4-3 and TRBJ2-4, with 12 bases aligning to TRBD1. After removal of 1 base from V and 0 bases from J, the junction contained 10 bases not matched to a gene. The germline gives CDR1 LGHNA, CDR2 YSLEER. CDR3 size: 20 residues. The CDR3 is CASSQARGQGASLAKNIQYF. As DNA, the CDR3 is TGCGCCAGCAGCCAAGCGCGGGGACAGGGGGCTTCTCTAGCCAAAAACATTCAGTACTTC.

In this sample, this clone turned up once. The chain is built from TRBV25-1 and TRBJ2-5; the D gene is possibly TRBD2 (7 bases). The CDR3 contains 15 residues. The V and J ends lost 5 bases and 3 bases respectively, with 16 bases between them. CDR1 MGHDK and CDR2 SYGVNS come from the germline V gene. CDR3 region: CASSQEGGAEETQYF. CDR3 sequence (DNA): TGTGCCAGCAGTCAAGAGGGGGGGGCCGAAGAGACCCAGTACTTC.

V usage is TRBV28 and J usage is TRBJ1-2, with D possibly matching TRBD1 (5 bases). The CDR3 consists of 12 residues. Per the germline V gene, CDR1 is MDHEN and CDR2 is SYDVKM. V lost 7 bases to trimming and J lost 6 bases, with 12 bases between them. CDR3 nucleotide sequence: TGTGCCAGCACCCCGGGGGGAAATGGCTACACCTTC. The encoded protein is CASTPGGNGYTF.

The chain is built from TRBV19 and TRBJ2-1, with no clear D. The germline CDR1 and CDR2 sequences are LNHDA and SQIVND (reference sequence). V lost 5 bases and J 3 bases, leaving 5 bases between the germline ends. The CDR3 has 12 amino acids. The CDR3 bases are TGTGCCAGTAGTCTGCTCTACAATGAGCAGTTCTTC. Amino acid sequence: CASSLLYNEQFF.

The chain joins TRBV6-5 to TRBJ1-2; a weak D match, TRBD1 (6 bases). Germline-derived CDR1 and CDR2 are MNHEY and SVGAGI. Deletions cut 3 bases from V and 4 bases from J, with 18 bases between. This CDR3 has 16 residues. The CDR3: CASSYSGGQSVYGYTF. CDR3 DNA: TGTGCCAGCAGTTATTCTGGGGGGCAGAGTGTCTATGGCTACACCTTC.

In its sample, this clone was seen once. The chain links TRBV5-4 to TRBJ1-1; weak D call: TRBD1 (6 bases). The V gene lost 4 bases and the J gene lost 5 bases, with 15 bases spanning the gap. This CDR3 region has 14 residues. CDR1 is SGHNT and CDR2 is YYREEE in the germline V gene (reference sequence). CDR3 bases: TGTGCCAGCAGCACAGGGCAGGTGTATACTGAAGCTTTCTTT. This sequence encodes CASSTGQVYTEAFF.

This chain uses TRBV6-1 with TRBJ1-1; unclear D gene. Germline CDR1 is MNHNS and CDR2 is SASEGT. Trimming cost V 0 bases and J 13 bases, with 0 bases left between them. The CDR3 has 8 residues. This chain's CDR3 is CASSEAFF. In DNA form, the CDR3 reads TGTGCCAGCAGTGAAGCTTTCTTT.

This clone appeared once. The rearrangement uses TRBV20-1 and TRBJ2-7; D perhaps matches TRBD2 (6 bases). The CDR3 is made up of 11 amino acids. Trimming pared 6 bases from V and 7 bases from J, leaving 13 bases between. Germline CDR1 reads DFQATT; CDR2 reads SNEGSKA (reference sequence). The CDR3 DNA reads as TGCAGTGCCGGGACTCAACGGGAGCAGTACTTC. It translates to CSAGTQREQYF.

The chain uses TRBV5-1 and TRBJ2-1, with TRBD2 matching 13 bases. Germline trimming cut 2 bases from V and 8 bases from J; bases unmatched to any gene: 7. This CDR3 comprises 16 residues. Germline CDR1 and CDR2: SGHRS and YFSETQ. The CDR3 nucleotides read TGCGCCAGCAGCTTTGGACTAGCGGGAGTTGTTGATGAGCAGTTCTTC. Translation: CASSFGLAGVVDEQFF.

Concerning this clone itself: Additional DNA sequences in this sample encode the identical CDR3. This chain's CDR3 is CASSEGDTQYF. CDR3 DNA sequence: TGTGCCAGCAGTGAAGGAGATACGCAGTATTTT. This rearrangement joins TRBV2 to TRBJ2-3; D is unresolved. This CDR3 comprises 11 residues. The V end was cut by 1 base, the J end by 5 bases, with 1 base between. Germline assignment: CDR1 SNHLY and CDR2 FYNNEI.

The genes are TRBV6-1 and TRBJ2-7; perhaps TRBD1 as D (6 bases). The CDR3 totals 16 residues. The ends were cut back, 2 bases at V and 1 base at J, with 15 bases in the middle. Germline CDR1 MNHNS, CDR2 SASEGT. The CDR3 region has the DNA TGTGCCAGCAGTGAATTTCAAGGACAGTCTTCCTACGAGCAGTACTTC. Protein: CASSEFQGQSSYEQYF.

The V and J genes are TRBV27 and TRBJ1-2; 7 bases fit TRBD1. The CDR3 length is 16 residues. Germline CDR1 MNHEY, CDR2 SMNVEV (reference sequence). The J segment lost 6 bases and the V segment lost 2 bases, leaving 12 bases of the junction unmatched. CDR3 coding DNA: TGTGCCAGCAGTTTAAGCCCCCGGGCAGGGGGTGATGGCTACACCTTC. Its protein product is CASSLSPRAGGDGYTF.

CDR3 DNA sequence: TGTGCCAGCAGCCGGACAGGGGAGTCCTACAATGAGCAGTTCTTC. This codes for CASSRTGESYNEQFF. The chain recombines TRBV27 with TRBJ2-1; 9 bases map to TRBD1. V was pared by 6 bases and J by 1 base, with 4 bases of the junction left unmatched. Germline V gene lookup returns CDR1 MNHEY and CDR2 SMNVEV (reference sequence). The CDR3 runs to 15 residues.

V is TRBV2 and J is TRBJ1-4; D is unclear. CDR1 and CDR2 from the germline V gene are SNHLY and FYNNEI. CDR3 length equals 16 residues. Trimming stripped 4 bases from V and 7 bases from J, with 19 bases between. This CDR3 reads CASSGHLGPPGEKLFF. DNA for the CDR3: TGTGCCAGCAGTGGGCACCTTGGGCCCCCAGGTGAAAAACTGTTTTTT.